This T cell receptor beta chain originates from a study of blood T cell repertoires in COVID-19. Overall study: Donors in the United States, Italy and Spain gave samples during acute or convalescent COVID-19. The analysed material was cDNA or gDNA that came from T cells, B-cell-depleted T cells, or PBMCs.

Donors were grouped by their self-reported clinical history. The V gene's germline CDR1 is SNHLY and CDR2 FYNNEI. The CDR3 is 18 residues long. V lost 6 bases to trimming and J lost 7 bases; unmatched junction nucleotides: 15. Data came from immunoSEQ multiplex PCR; TCRdb stores just in-frame clones and leaves some out. The table has a few hundred thousand clones, around 89% seen once. The sequence derives from a woman aged 40 to 50 with acute COVID-19. The J gene is TRBJ2-1, the V gene TRBV2; 13 bases map to TRBD2. The specimen was PBMCs or T cells enriched from blood (not recorded which). The CDR3 DNA sequence: TGTGCCAGCAGGACCGGGACAGGACTAGCGGGAGTAAAGAATGAGCAGTTCTTC. Translation: CASRTGTGLAGVKNEQFF.